Listed below are T cell receptor beta chains from one sample, sequenced in a study of blood T cell repertoires in COVID-19. Profiled with immunoSEQ multiplex PCR; TCRdb holds only in-frame clones, not every one. The sample lists under 300,000 clones, about 83% occurring once. The sample taken for sequencing was peripheral blood. All receptors derive from a woman in her thirties or forties who had recovered from COVID-19. Both conserved end residues are part of each CDR3. Each record gives: J gene, V gene, clone size, D gene, CDR3 DNA, CDR3 protein. The D gene is left open where the match is weak. The size field is filled for only some rows; it gives once, few, many or a size class.

TRBJ2-5,TRBV28,.,TRBD1,TGTGCCAGCAGTTTATGGGGAGGAGTGGGACAGGGGATAGAGACCCAGTACTTC,CASSLWGGVGQGIETQYF
TRBJ1-5,TRBV2,.,TRBD1,TGTGCCACCTCTTGGGACAGGGGGATTGTCAATCAGCCCCAGCATTTT,CATSWDRGIVNQPQHF
TRBJ1-2,TRBV28,.,TRBD1,TGTGCCAGCCGGGACAGGGGGCAAGGGAGCTATGGCTACACCTTC,CASRDRGQGSYGYTF
TRBJ1-1,TRBV7-9,.,.,TGTGCCAGCTTTGGGGTGGCGGGCTCCACTGAAGCTTTCTTT,CASFGVAGSTEAFF
TRBJ1-3,TRBV7-7,.,TRBD1,TGTGCCAGCAGCTCGGGGACAGCTCCTGGAAACACCATATATTTT,CASSSGTAPGNTIYF
TRBJ2-3,TRBV7-3,.,TRBD1,TGTGCCAGCAGCTCAAGGACAGGGGCAGATACGCAGTATTTT,CASSSRTGADTQYF
TRBJ1-2,TRBV27,.,TRBD1,TGTGCCAGCAGTAACGACGGGACAGGACTTAGCTACACCTTC,CASSNDGTGLSYTF
TRBJ2-3,TRBV20-1,.,TRBD1,TGCAGTGCTAGTCCTATGGGACAGGGTTTCCCCACAGATACGCAGTATTTT,CSASPMGQGFPTDTQYF
TRBJ1-4,TRBV18,.,.,TGTGCCAGCTCACCACCGATCAACTTCCAGGGAAATGAAAAACTGTTTTTT,CASSPPINFQGNEKLFF
TRBJ1-4,TRBV5-1,.,.,TGCGCCAGCAGCTTGGTCGGTCCTGAAAAACTGTTTTTT,CASSLVGPEKLFF
TRBJ1-1,TRBV19,.,.,TGTGCCAGTAGTATAGGAGTGGTAACTGAAGCTTTCTTT,CASSIGVVTEAFF
TRBJ1-1,TRBV6-5,.,TRBD1,TGTGCCAGCAGAGACGGGACAGGGGATGTGGCTGAAGCTTTCTTT,CASRDGTGDVAEAFF
TRBJ2-2,TRBV7-7,.,TRBD2,TGTGCCAGCAGCCCGGGACTAGCGGGCCACACCGGGGAGCTGTTTTTT,CASSPGLAGHTGELFF
TRBJ2-7,TRBV7-8,.,.,TGTGCCAGCAGCTTAGTAAGTGGGGGCTCCGAGCAGTACTTC,CASSLVSGGSEQYF
TRBJ2-2,TRBV27,.,.,TGTGCCAGCAGTCACTCCCCCTACGGGGGAGATAACACCGGGGAGCTGTTTTTT,CASSHSPYGGDNTGELFF
TRBJ2-3,TRBV6-2/TRBV6-3,.,.,TGTGCCAGCAGTTACTTGGGGCGGGGGCTAACAGATACGCAGTATTTT,CASSYLGRGLTDTQYF
TRBJ2-1,TRBV18,.,TRBD1,TGTGCCAGCTCAAGGGGGACAGGGGGCATCACCTACAATGAGCAGTTCTTC,CASSRGTGGITYNEQFF
TRBJ2-2,TRBV28,.,TRBD1,TGTGCCAGCAGTGATGGGACAGGGTTGGGTGGGGAGCTGTTTTTT,CASSDGTGLGGELFF
TRBJ2-7,TRBV6-2/TRBV6-3,few,TRBD2,TGTGCCAGCAGTTACTCGGGACTAGCGGACTACGAGCAGTACTTC,CASSYSGLADYEQYF
TRBJ1-5,TRBV4-2,once,TRBD1,TGTGCCAGCAGCCGCGGACAGGCTAATCAGCCCCAGCATTTT,CASSRGQANQPQHF
TRBJ2-1,TRBV7-8,.,.,TGTGCCAGCAGCTTAACTCCCTCCTACAATGAGCAGTTCTTC,CASSLTPSYNEQFF
TRBJ2-1,TRBV9,.,TRBD2,TGTGCCAGCAGCGTGAATAGCGGGGGGGCCCTGGAGCAGTTCTTC,CASSVNSGGALEQFF
TRBJ2-2,TRBV3-1/TRBV3-2,.,.,TGTGCCAGCAGCCATTTATGGGGGTCCGCGAGGGGGTCCGGGGAGCTGTTTTTT,CASSHLWGSARGSGELFF